This T cell receptor (beta chain) was obtained from a study of blood T cells in healthy people across ages. Germline lookup yields CDR1 SQVTM and CDR2 ANQGSEA. CDR3 length: 16 residues. V lost 0 bases and J 0 bases, leaving 13 bases between the germline ends. Through a sample-barcoded 5' primer and a J-beta primer mix, a second PCR was run for roughly 7 to 11 cycles. From each sample, at least 2.5 million paired-end reads containing CDR3 were obtained. MiXCR, applied by TCRdb to the 5' RACE reads, yields one record per CDR3 protein. The data show around 1.5 million distinct CDR3 sequences, 35% to 45% seen once.

The TCR was taken from a woman younger than 30 in good health. The sequencing input was blood. The rearrangement links TRBV29-1 to TRBJ2-3; tentatively, D is TRBD1 (5 bases). This chain's CDR3 is CSVEEQAKPSTDTQYF. DNA for the CDR3: TGCAGCGTTGAAGAACAGGCCAAGCCTAGCACAGATACGCAGTATTTT.